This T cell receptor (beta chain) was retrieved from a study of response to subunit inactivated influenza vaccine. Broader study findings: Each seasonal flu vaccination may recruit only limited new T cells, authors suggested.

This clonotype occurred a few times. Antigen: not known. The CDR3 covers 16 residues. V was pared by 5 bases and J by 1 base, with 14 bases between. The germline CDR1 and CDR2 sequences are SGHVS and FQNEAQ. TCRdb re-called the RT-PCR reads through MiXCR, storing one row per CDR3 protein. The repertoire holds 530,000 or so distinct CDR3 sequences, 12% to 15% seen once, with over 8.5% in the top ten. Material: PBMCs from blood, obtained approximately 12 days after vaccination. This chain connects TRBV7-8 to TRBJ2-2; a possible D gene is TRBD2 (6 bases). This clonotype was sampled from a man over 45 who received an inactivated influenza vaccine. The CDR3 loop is CASSPLAGRNTGELFF. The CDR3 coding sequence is TGTGCCAGCAGCCCACTGGCGGGAAGGAACACCGGGGAGCTGTTTTTT.